At least ten counts were recorded for the clone carrying this T cell receptor beta chain. Its antigen remains unknown. These data come from a study of T cells in Graves' hyperthyroidism and ophthalmopathy. General observations from the study: Stable hyperthyroidism was told apart from ophthalmopathy by a model built on 13 V-J features.

Amplified regions were TCR beta CDR3 sequences from RNA transcripts. When the TCR CDR3 underwent first-round RT-PCR, the HTBI primer set was used. TCRdb called the multiplex PCR reads again in MiXCR, with one record for every CDR3 protein. The data show about 400,000 distinct CDR3 sequences, 15% to 19% seen once. The CDR3 contains 15 residues. Germline-derived CDR1 and CDR2 are MDHEN and SYDVKM. V shed 7 bases, J shed 0 bases, and the junction held 8 bases outside the gene matches. Sequenced material: blood. This clonotype originated in a woman aged 18-29 years with Graves' hyperthyroidism that later progressed to Graves' ophthalmopathy. The rearrangement joins TRBV28 to TRBJ2-7; 8 positions agree with TRBD1. The CDR3 DNA reads TGTGCCAGCACCCCGGGACAGGAGATCTCCTACGAGCAGTACTTC. The encoded protein is CASTPGQEISYEQYF.